This T cell receptor beta chain was sequenced for a study of T cells after yellow fever vaccination (dated by TCRdb to the late 2010s). About the study as a whole: The SMART-Seq v4 Ultra Low Input RNA kit was used to prepare libraries from fractions with low cell numbers. Bulk TCR alpha and beta repertoires were sequenced longitudinally to track T-cell clones before and after primary and booster YFV17D yellow fever vaccination. Two healthy male donors, one aged 18 to 30 and one aged 30 to 40 years, made up the cohort. Blood samples were taken at several timepoints before and after primary and secondary immunization, and bulk PBMC replicates and cell subsets were isolated. Broad study findings and their caveats: FACS-sorted repertoires could contain abundant contaminating clonotypes from the bulk population, so computational filtering was required. Because only a couple of donors were included in the study, the extent to which the findings can be generalized is limited. Compared with the primary T-cell response, the secondary T-cell response was weaker but faster, peaking on day 5 rather than day 15. Most clones expanded after primary vaccination (96% of CD4 and 88% of CD8) were re-detected after the booster, suggesting that broad memory maintenance occurred. A small share of clonotypes occurred in both CD4 and CD8 compartments, likely arising from convergent recombination.

Per the publication, the treatment or condition label means: live attenuated yellow fever vaccine strain. A standard Ficoll-Paque protocol was used to isolate PBMCs from peripheral blood. CD4 and CD8 T-cell fractions were isolated with Dynabeads CD4 and CD8 positive selection kits. RNA was extracted with TriZol from bulk PBMCs, CD4 and CD8 fractions, and dextramer-positive and dextramer-negative fractions. This clonotype has more than one count but fewer than ten. The clone's antigen remains unknown. Per-base qualities were not stored, and no clone one base away is much larger. TCR cDNA was synthesized by 5'RACE template switching, through which a universal primer site and unique molecular identifiers were introduced. Priming of cDNA synthesis was performed from both the TCR alpha and TCR beta constant segments. Library amplification used two PCR steps, and the second PCR step added sample barcodes and sequencing adapters. Sequencing of libraries was done on Illumina HiSeq 2500 (2x100 bp) or NovaSeq (2x150 bp). The authors processed their data as follows. Reads were demultiplexed and collapsed into UMI consensus sequences with MIGEC, and V(D)J alignment was performed with MiXCR. Vaccine-responding clonotypes were defined with edgeR using replicate PBMC samples, requiring FDR below 0.01 and a log2 fold change above 5 up to day 15. Bulk clonotypes were assigned CD4 or CD8 identity according to which sequenced CD4 or CD8 repertoire held them at higher abundance. TCRdb reprocessing: public reads trimmed at Q25 with fastp, clones called with MiXCR, in-frame beta chains kept. Every entry covers one CDR3 protein and lists the most common genes and DNA from its rows. TCRdb's processing, not the study's, gives the V and J calls here. The table for this sample lists under 300,000 distinct CDR3 sequences; 10% to 15% of them were counted only once. Together, the top ten hold approximately 0.49% of the sample.

CDR1 and CDR2, per the germline V gene, are SQVTM and ANQGSEA. Trimming takes 4 bases from V and 6 bases from J, and the germline ends sit 6 bases apart. From cysteine to phenylalanine, the CDR3 is 10 amino acids long. The CDR3 DNA has 30 bases and is translated from base 1. This clonotype was obtained from a man aged 30-40 years who received the YFV17D yellow fever vaccine. This chain is built from TRBV29-1 and TRBJ1-1; perhaps TRBD1 is the D gene, with 5 bases matching. This sample comprised CD4+ T cells sorted from PBMCs, obtained 45 days after the yellow fever booster vaccination. The CDR3 loop reads CSVGDAEAFF. The bases read TGCAGCGTTGGGGACGCTGAAGCTTTCTTT.